The rows below give T cell receptor beta chains drawn from one sample of a study of T cells in Graves' hyperthyroidism and ophthalmopathy. TCRdb reanalysed the multiplex PCR reads using MiXCR and keeps one entry per CDR3 protein. The table lists 300,000 to 450,000 distinct CDR3 sequences, roughly 13% of them singletons. Sequenced: blood. These receptors originate from a man aged 25 to 40 with Graves' hyperthyroidism that later progressed to Graves' ophthalmopathy. CDR3s include the opening cysteine and the closing phenylalanine or tryptophan. D genes are given only for firm matches. Clone size appears in some rows only: once, few, many, or a class for an expanded clone.

CDR3aa,CDR3nt,v_gene,d_gene,j_gene,abundance
CATSDWDDVNLSYGYTF,TGTGCCACCAGTGATTGGGACGATGTTAATTTGTCCTATGGCTACACCTTC,TRBV24-1,.,TRBJ1-2,few
CASRPQSGELFF,TGTGCCAGCAGGCCACAGAGCGGGGAGCTGTTTTTT,TRBV12-3/TRBV12-4,.,TRBJ2-2,many
CASSKQGAAGNTIYF,TGTGCCAGCAGCAAACAGGGGGCTGCGGGAAACACCATATATTTT,TRBV3-1,TRBD1,TRBJ1-3,many
CASSQRFRGGTEAFF,TGTGCCAGCAGTCAACGGTTCCGGGGAGGCACTGAAGCTTTCTTT,TRBV6-1,.,TRBJ1-1,many
CASSLVPDSAYEQYF,TGTGCCAGCAGCTTGGTTCCGGACTCAGCCTACGAGCAGTACTTC,TRBV5-8,.,TRBJ2-7,many
CSVEDPQGATYEQYF,TGCAGCGTTGAAGATCCCCAGGGGGCGACCTACGAGCAGTACTTC,TRBV29-1,TRBD1,TRBJ2-7,few
CASSSGISKYF,TGTGCCAGCAGCTCGGGCATATCTAAGTACTTC,TRBV13,.,TRBJ2-5,.
CASAEGQGGLGQYF,TGTGCCAGCGCCGAGGGACAGGGCGGTTTAGGGCAGTACTTC,TRBV6-2/TRBV6-3,TRBD1,TRBJ2-7,few
CASSWFYGGATAEQYF,TGTGCCAGCAGTTGGTTCTACGGGGGGGCCACCGCCGAGCAGTACTTC,TRBV28,TRBD2,TRBJ2-7,many
CASSPETGSVGYTF,TGTGCCAGCTCACCAGAGACAGGCTCGGTCGGCTACACCTTC,TRBV18,.,TRBJ1-2,.
CASSRGLTDTQYF,TGTGCCAGCAGCAGGGGTTTGACAGATACGCAGTATTTT,TRBV2,.,TRBJ2-3,many
CASSQAGPGDPPGDEQYF,TGTGCCAGCAGCCAAGCGGGCCCGGGGGATCCCCCCGGGGACGAGCAGTACTTC,TRBV4-2,.,TRBJ2-7,.
CASSHGRRATGELFF,TGTGCCAGCAGTCACGGACGAAGAGCAACCGGGGAGCTGTTTTTT,TRBV28,.,TRBJ2-2,many
CASGPKTWEQFF,TGTGCTAGTGGTCCCAAGACTTGGGAGCAGTTCTTC,TRBV12-5,.,TRBJ2-1,many
CSADRERNYGYTF,TGCAGTGCAGACAGGGAGCGGAACTATGGCTACACCTTC,TRBV29-1,TRBD1,TRBJ1-2,few
CASSAGLSTDTQYF,TGTGCCAGCAGCGCCGGACTGAGCACAGATACGCAGTATTTT,TRBV2,.,TRBJ2-3,many
CASSQGGLRGASGYTF,TGCGCCAGCAGCCAAGGGGGACTGCGGGGGGCCAGTGGCTACACCTTC,TRBV4-1,.,TRBJ1-2,few
CASSLFGTSEQYF,TGTGCCAGCAGCTTATTCGGGACTAGCGAGCAGTACTTC,TRBV11-2,TRBD2,TRBJ2-7,many
CASSENRGGEQYF,TGCGCCAGCAGTGAGAACAGGGGAGGCGAGCAGTACTTC,TRBV10-2,.,TRBJ2-7,.
CASSPPGSNYGYTF,TGTGCCAGCTCACCACCAGGCAGTAACTATGGCTACACCTTC,TRBV18,.,TRBJ1-2,few
CASSTGGSGGITDTQYF,TGTGCCAGCAGCACCGGGGGTAGCGGGGGGATCACAGATACGCAGTATTTT,TRBV7-9,TRBD2,TRBJ2-3,.
CASSIMPDTKAFF,TGTGCCAGTAGTATCATGCCAGACACTAAAGCTTTCTTT,TRBV19,.,TRBJ1-1,.
CAMEWENTEAFF,TGTGCTATGGAATGGGAGAACACTGAAGCTTTCTTT,TRBV30,.,TRBJ1-1,many
CASRPGLARDTQYF,TGCGCCAGCAGGCCCGGACTAGCGCGAGATACGCAGTATTTT,TRBV10-2,TRBD2,TRBJ2-3,few
CSVPSRDSLEGYTF,TGCAGCGTCCCGTCCCGGGACAGCTTAGAGGGCTACACCTTC,TRBV29-1,TRBD1,TRBJ1-2,many
CASSRSGTDISYEQYF,TGTGCCAGCAGCAGAAGCGGGACAGATATCTCCTACGAGCAGTACTTC,TRBV11-3,.,TRBJ2-7,.
CASSLGWNYEQYF,TGTGCCAGCAGCCTAGGGTGGAACTACGAGCAGTACTTC,TRBV6-1,.,TRBJ2-7,.
CSASQPTNNYGYTF,TGCAGTGCTAGCCAGCCGACGAATAACTATGGCTACACCTTC,TRBV20-1,.,TRBJ1-2,.
CASSQENKRMNTEAFF,TGTGCCAGCAGCCAAGAAAATAAGCGAATGAACACTGAAGCTTTCTTT,TRBV4-2,.,TRBJ1-1,few
CATSRNIQASRNYGYTF,TGTGCCACCAGCAGAAATATCCAGGCATCGAGGAACTATGGCTACACCTTC,TRBV15,.,TRBJ1-2,.
CASSFPQGQGIRSEKLFF,TGTGCCAGCAGTTTCCCCCAGGGACAGGGGATCAGGAGTGAAAAACTGTTTTTT,TRBV12-3/TRBV12-4,TRBD1,TRBJ1-4,many
CASSIGTGGSNEQFF,TGTGCCAGCAGCATCGGGACAGGGGGAAGCAATGAGCAGTTCTTC,TRBV7-9,TRBD1,TRBJ2-1,many
CASSVRYRHSYNEQFF,TGTGCCAGCAGCGTTAGGTACAGACACTCCTACAATGAGCAGTTCTTC,TRBV9,.,TRBJ2-1,.
CASRIGLAGHNEQFF,TGTGCCAGCAGGATTGGGCTAGCGGGTCACAATGAGCAGTTCTTC,TRBV2,TRBD2,TRBJ2-1,many
CASSARLDTEAFF,TGTGCCAGCTCAGCCCGGTTGGACACTGAAGCTTTCTTT,TRBV18,.,TRBJ1-1,many
CASSLGPRGALSSYNEQFF,TGTGCCAGCAGCTTAGGTCCGCGGGGGGCCCTTAGCTCCTACAATGAGCAGTTCTTC,TRBV7-6,TRBD2,TRBJ2-1,many
CASSVHQETQYF,TGTGCCAGCAGTGTTCACCAAGAGACCCAGTACTTC,TRBV12-3/TRBV12-4,.,TRBJ2-5,many
CASSFLQGWDEQFF,TGTGCCAGCAGTTTCCTACAGGGGTGGGATGAGCAGTTCTTC,TRBV12-3/TRBV12-4,TRBD1,TRBJ2-1,many
CASSQVLAGSTDTQYF,TGCGCCAGCAGCCAAGTCCTAGCGGGGTCCACAGATACGCAGTATTTT,TRBV4-1,TRBD2,TRBJ2-3,few
CSARSQHNEQFF,TGCAGTGCTCGTTCCCAGCACAATGAGCAGTTCTTC,TRBV20-1,.,TRBJ2-1,.
CSARTSVETQYF,TGCAGTGCCAGGACTAGCGTCGAGACCCAGTACTTC,TRBV20-1,TRBD2,TRBJ2-5,many
CASSLRGVPNEKLFF,TGTGCCAGCAGCTTACGGGGGGTACCTAATGAAAAACTGTTTTTT,TRBV7-6,.,TRBJ1-4,few
CASSRGQETNYGYTF,TGTGCCAGCAGTAGAGGACAGGAAACTAACTATGGCTACACCTTC,TRBV9,TRBD1,TRBJ1-2,many
CSARDLSGGAFEQFF,TGCAGTGCTAGAGATCTCAGCGGGGGGGCCTTTGAGCAGTTCTTC,TRBV20-1,TRBD2,TRBJ2-1,.
CATSGGQGDYGYTF,TGTGCCACCAGCGGAGGACAGGGGGACTATGGCTACACCTTC,TRBV15,TRBD1,TRBJ1-2,.
CASSYSRTISPQHF,TGTGCCAGCAGTTACTCGAGAACGATATCGCCCCAGCATTTT,TRBV6-5,.,TRBJ1-5,few
CASSRGRGQETQYF,TGTGCCAGCAGTAGGGGCAGGGGGCAGGAGACCCAGTACTTC,TRBV28,TRBD1,TRBJ2-5,few
CASSVAGTGNYGYTF,TGTGCCAGCAGCGTAGCCGGGACAGGGAACTATGGCTACACCTTC,TRBV5-5,TRBD1,TRBJ1-2,many
CASSSATSGGGYNEQFF,TGTGCCAGCAGCTCCGCGACTAGCGGGGGTGGCTACAATGAGCAGTTCTTC,TRBV7-3,TRBD2,TRBJ2-1,many
CASSLYLNTEAFF,TGTGCCAGCAGTTTATACTTGAACACTGAAGCTTTCTTT,TRBV27,.,TRBJ1-1,many